This T cell receptor (beta chain) derives from a study of graft-versus-host responses after intestinal transplantation. Study conclusions and caveats: Marrow from the recipient contained GvH clones, some of which had appeared first in ileum or blood. Circulating GvH clone levels at their peak were associated with HvG declines (early post-transplant). Clonal ratios of graft-versus-host to host-versus-graft in allografts were high for patients exhibiting graft-donor T cell macrochimerism.

As to this clone: Antigen specificity is unknown.

The CDR3 totals 13 residues. V dropped 5 bases and J dropped 4 bases, with 11 bases sitting between them. Germline lookup yields CDR1 MNHEY and CDR2 SMNVEV (reference sequence). Profiling relied on immunoSEQ multiplex PCR, and the TCRdb table lists in-frame clones only, not all of them. Among tens of thousands of clones listed, more than 90% were seen once. Sequenced material: bone marrow, taken approximately 100 weeks after intestinal transplantation. The clonotype comes from a human patient who received an intestinal transplant, so some T cells may come from the graft donor. This chain uses TRBV27 with TRBJ2-5; the D gene could be TRBD1 or TRBD2 (5 bases each). As DNA, the CDR3 is TGTGCCAGCAGTCTGGGGGACGTAGAGACCCAGTACTTC. Its translation is CASSLGDVETQYF.